A selection of T cell receptor beta chains follows, all from one sample in a study of blood T cell repertoires in COVID-19. The table came from immunoSEQ multiplex PCR; TCRdb's copy has only in-frame clones and leaves some out. The data show 280,000 or so clones, 85% seen once. The sample was PBMCs or T cells enriched from blood (not recorded which). The receptors originated from a woman aged 45-65 years who had recovered from COVID-19. CDR3s include the opening cysteine and the closing phenylalanine or tryptophan. Each record gives: V gene, clone size, J gene, D gene, CDR3 protein, CDR3 DNA. The D gene is left open where the match is weak. Expanded clones get a size class; other rows say once, few or many, or leave the size out.

>TRBV30|.|TRBJ2-7|TRBD2
CAWTIKGLAVYEQYF
TGTGCCTGGACGATTAAGGGACTAGCGGTTTACGAGCAGTACTTC
>TRBV15|.|TRBJ2-3|.
CATSRASGTDTQYF
TGTGCCACCAGCCGGGCTAGCGGCACAGATACGCAGTATTTT
>TRBV24-1|.|TRBJ2-3|TRBD2
CATSGLAGAGPYF
TGTGCCACCAGTGGGCTAGCGGGGGCCGGACCGTATTTT
>TRBV6-5|.|TRBJ2-7|.
CASINQGNLEQYF
TGTGCCAGCATAAATCAGGGAAACCTCGAGCAGTACTTC
>TRBV7-2|few|TRBJ2-3|.
CASSLNSGGTDTQYF
TGTGCCAGCAGCTTAAATTCAGGGGGCACAGATACGCAGTATTTT
>TRBV28|.|TRBJ2-7|TRBD1
CASSRTGTGYYEQYF
TGTGCCAGCAGCCGGACCGGGACAGGGTACTACGAGCAGTACTTC
>TRBV4-1|.|TRBJ1-6|.
CASSPRNRELSPLHF
TGCGCCAGCAGCCCCAGGAACAGAGAGCTTTCACCCCTCCACTTT
>TRBV19|.|TRBJ1-5|.
CASSIDSENQPQHF
TGTGCCAGTAGTATCGACAGCGAGAATCAGCCCCAGCATTTT
>TRBV19|.|TRBJ2-1|TRBD2
CATTSAPHNEQFF
TGTGCCACCACTAGCGCTCCTCACAATGAGCAGTTCTTC
>TRBV2|.|TRBJ1-5|.
CASREQGIGNQPQHF
TGTGCCAGCCGGGAACAGGGCATAGGCAATCAGCCCCAGCATTTT
>TRBV11-2|.|TRBJ2-1|TRBD1
CASSIISAYRGPNEQFF
TGTGCCAGCAGTATCATTTCAGCCTACAGGGGTCCAAATGAGCAGTTCTTC
>TRBV5-1|once|TRBJ2-3|.
CASSSDSSSTDTQYF
TGCGCCAGCAGCTCGGACTCCTCTAGCACAGATACGCAGTATTTT
>TRBV9|.|TRBJ1-6|TRBD1
CASSETGGANNSPLHF
TGTGCCAGCAGCGAAACAGGGGGAGCTAATAATTCACCCCTCCACTTT
>TRBV2|.|TRBJ1-4|.
CASNQAGTKKLFF
TGTGCCAGCAATCAAGCAGGCACTAAAAAACTGTTTTTT
>TRBV7-3|.|TRBJ2-7|TRBD1
CASSLHGQGGIYEQYF
TGTGCCAGCAGCTTACACGGACAGGGTGGCATCTACGAGCAGTACTTC
>TRBV28|once|TRBJ1-4|.
CASSLGGGTNEKLFF
TGTGCCAGCAGTTTGGGTGGAGGAACTAATGAAAAACTGTTTTTT
>TRBV9|few|TRBJ2-1|.
CASSSTTGKAQQFF
TGTGCCAGCAGCTCGACGACAGGCAAGGCGCAGCAGTTCTTC
>TRBV10-3|.|TRBJ1-1|.
CAISEAPGQRDTEAFF
TGTGCCATCAGTGAGGCCCCTGGACAGAGAGATACTGAAGCTTTCTTT
>TRBV7-3|.|TRBJ2-2|.
CASSLLGGNTGELFF
TGTGCCAGCAGCTTACTCGGCGGGAACACCGGGGAGCTGTTTTTT
>TRBV12-3/TRBV12-4|.|TRBJ1-5|.
CASSFNAVQPQHF
TGTGCCAGCAGTTTTAATGCGGTGCAGCCCCAGCATTTT
>TRBV7-8|.|TRBJ1-4|TRBD1
CASSFTGVGEKLFF
TGTGCCAGCAGCTTCACAGGGGTGGGTGAAAAACTGTTTTTT
>TRBV18|.|TRBJ1-1|TRBD1
CASSPMGQPLNTEAFF
TGTGCCAGCTCACCAATGGGACAGCCTTTGAACACTGAAGCTTTCTTT